This TCR beta chain was captured by sequencing in a study of shared clonotypes between healthy human individuals (dated by TCRdb to 2018 to 2020). With respect to the entire study: The cohort included three men and a couple of women between 18 and 49 years of age. For each donor, CD4 naive and CD4 memory were each given three plates, CD8 naive was given two plates, and CD8 memory was given one plate. To estimate repertoire size and how much clonotype sharing occurs between individuals, the study deeply sequenced the blood TCR repertoires of five healthy adults. To increase sequencing depth and limit assay-specific biases, different laboratories used diverse techniques to prepare libraries and sequence TCR repertoires. Each donor's leukapheresis produced roughly between about 0.9 and 9.5 billion PBMCs.

TCR CDR3 regions were amplified from genomic DNA by multiplex PCR using the deep immunoSEQ assay. Extracted genomic DNA from each cell subset was distributed evenly across all wells of several immunoSEQ 96-well plates, and each plate was treated as a replicate. Each replicate PCR for sorted subsets received approximately 220 ng genomic DNA, equal to 28,000 or so T cell genomes. Purified libraries were measured with a Qubit 3.0 fluorometer, size-checked on a Bioanalyzer 2100, and measured again with the KAPA Library Quantification kit. Every immunoSEQ 96-well plate was sequenced on a separate single-read 150-cycle Illumina NextSeq 550 flow cell. In the source study's methods: The immunoSEQ output contained only junctional sequences without quality scores, so filtering could not match that applied to full-length reads. To assign V/J genes and CDR3, sequences were annotated against IMGT germline references using PyIR, a Python wrapper for IgBLAST v1.9. Reads with weak V/J assignments (E-value above 1e-6), missing CDR3, stop codons, out-of-frame junctions, or ambiguous translated residues were removed. V3J clonotypes were defined as sequences sharing the same inferred V gene, J gene, and CDR3 amino acid sequence. To compute the percentage overlap between repertoires, the number of shared unique clonotypes was divided by the size of the smaller repertoire. Repertoire richness was assessed with RTK rarefaction, the Chao1 estimator, and Recon v2.1 estimates of unobserved clonotypes. Generation probabilities for all TCRbeta clonotypes obtained by the gDNA method from four donors were computed using OLGA. This is the immuneACCESS table as TCRdb keeps it, with only in-frame sequences that have V and J called. A part of the clones is gone; compared with another copy, unresolved V genes explain less than half, and the rest is unexplained. That table is the source of V, J and clone size, and D and trimming were worked out from the DNA. The table for this sample lists 2,100,000 or so clones; roughly 95% of them were counted only once. The ten largest account for less than 0.15% of the sample.

The V end loses 0 bases and the J end loses 2 bases, and a stretch of 11 bases separates them. CDR1 is given as SGHRS and CDR2 as YFSETQ, both from the germline V gene. The CDR3 measures 15 amino acids from cysteine to phenylalanine. Only the CDR3 portion is preserved as DNA: 45 bases, with reading frame beginning at the first base. Healthy HIV-negative adults with no recently reported acute infections or vaccinations were included as donors. Only Caucasian adults living in Nashville, Tennessee, USA were represented among the donors. CD4+ T cells were enriched by magnetic negative selection, after which naive cells were positively selected on CD45RA and the negative fraction was taken as the memory subset. After blood collection by leukapheresis, PBMCs were isolated using Ficoll-Histopaque density gradient centrifugation and then cryopreserved in the vapor phase of liquid nitrogen. Purity and quantity of every magnetically sorted T cell population were checked by analytical flow cytometry. Each sorted fraction had its genomic DNA isolated and then quantified by UV absorbance on a Nanodrop 2000c.

Concerning this clone: Its antigen has not been determined. No base-level quality is on record; no much larger clone is a single base apart.

The full study reports these points: Compared with non-shared clonotypes, clonotypes shared by all four sorted-subset donors had higher generation probabilities. Sampling was restricted to blood, and TCR repertoires in tissues likely differ from the TCR repertoires found in blood. Rarefaction of sorted-subset datasets indicated incomplete sequencing despite the large sequencing depth. Because the study included a small number of donors, the genetic and exposure-history diversity represented was limited. Based on pairwise subsampling, the degree of clonotype sharing among donors was expected to be affected by sequencing depth. When a few donors were compared, the shared fraction of clonotypes was roughly 5% for naive CD4, 3% to 4% for naive CD8, roughly 2.5% for memory CD4, and 0.35% to 0.5% for memory CD8. Larger estimated clonotype richness was generally found for naive subsets than for memory subsets.

This receptor was obtained from a man aged 18 to 29 in good health. The chain is made from TRBV5-1 and TRBJ2-5; the D gene is possibly TRBD2, with 6 bases matching. Material for sequencing was naive CD4+ T cells sorted from blood. The cell subset or site label here, explained by the study, means: CD45RA+ positively selected. This receptor carries the CDR3 CASSLGIAVQETQYF. The base sequence is TGCGCCAGCAGCTTGGGGATAGCGGTACAAGAGACCCAGTACTTC.